Following are 18 T cell receptor beta chains from one sample sequenced in a study of beta chain features in type 1 diabetes (dated 2018 in TCRdb). The method behind the library was the immunoSEQ multiplex PCR assay. All of the isolated RNA was reverse transcribed with the High Capacity cDNA Reverse Transcription Kit, so expressed TCRB transcripts were sequenced. The table was pulled from immuneACCESS by TCRdb, which kept in-frame rearrangements only. Such tables lose some clones; where checked, under half of the loss comes from unresolved V genes, and the rest has no known cause. The sample yields over 700,000 clones; 15% to 20% were counted once. Around 0.02% of the sample rests with the top ten. The specimen was naive CD4+ T cells from blood. The cell subset or site label, read with the paper, signifies: true naive CD4+ T cells. These receptors all stem from a woman younger than 30 in good health.

The V gene is TRBV4-2, the J gene TRBJ1-1; D is undetermined. CDR3 length equals 14 residues. V gave up 0 bases and J gave up 3 bases, with 8 bases separating them. Germline V gene sequence: CDR1 LGHNA, CDR2 YNFKEQ. CDR3: CASSQDLPDTEAFF. CDR3 DNA sequence: TGTGCCAGCAGCCAAGATCTCCCGGACACTGAAGCTTTCTTT.

This clone was counted between two and nine times. The V call is TRBV21-1, the J call TRBJ2-5; the DNA was not used to check the table's D call, TRBD1. TRBV21-1 is a pseudogene locus. CDR3 size: 15 residues. The CDR3 DNA reads as TGTGCCAGCAGCACTGACAAGGACAGGGGGGAGACCCAGTACTTC. It encodes CASSTDKDRGETQYF.

This clone was seen a handful of times. The V and J genes are TRBV27 and TRBJ1-5; D uncertain. Germline assignment: CDR1 MNHEY and CDR2 SMNVEV (reference sequence). V lost 5 bases, J lost 6 bases, and 11 bases lay in between. This CDR3 is built from 13 residues. The CDR3 sequence: CASSRTAGQPQHF. The CDR3 nucleotides are TGTGCCAGCAGTAGGACGGCGGGTCAGCCCCAGCATTTT.

The chain carries TRBV6-1 and TRBJ1-2; the match to TRBD1 covers 7 bases. The germline gives CDR1 MNHNS, CDR2 SASEGT. CDR3 length equals 15 residues. With 3 bases clipped from V and 2 bases from J, the junction kept 6 bases outside the gene matches. This CDR3 reads CASSDPHRGNYGYTF. CDR3 nucleotides: TGTGCCAGCAGTGATCCCCACAGGGGAAACTATGGCTACACCTTC.

This clone turned up a few times. This chain links TRBV6-5 with TRBJ1-2; D gene uncertain. The CDR3 covers 12 residues. Germline-derived CDR1 and CDR2 are MNHEY and SVGAGI. V was pared by 7 bases and J by 4 bases, with 10 bases between. The CDR3 DNA reads as TGTGCCAGCAAGCTATTGGGCTATGGCTACACCTTC. The encoded protein is CASKLLGYGYTF.

This clone has only a few counts. This rearrangement joins TRBV7-6 to TRBJ2-7; 8 positions match TRBD2. Germline CDR1 is SGHVS and CDR2 is FNYEAQ. V lost 3 bases and J lost 6; bases outside the gene matches: 7. The CDR3 extends over 14 amino acids. The CDR3 nucleotides read TGTGCCAGCAGCTTCGGTCGGGGGGGGGCCGAGCAGTACTTC. Translated, it gives CASSFGRGGAEQYF.

The chain joins TRBV28 to TRBJ1-4; 7 nucleotides align to TRBD1. The junction had 11 bases not matched to a gene; V was cut back by 7 bases and J by 6 bases. This CDR3 contains 15 residues. CDR1 is MDHEN, CDR2 SYDVKM, per germline. The CDR3, as DNA: TGTGCCAGCACCTCCCCCGACAGGGTGTATGAAAAACTGTTTTTT. This sequence encodes CASTSPDRVYEKLFF.

The CDR3: CASSQVRGDYGYTF. Here the CDR3 DNA reads TGTGCCAGCAGCCAAGTAAGGGGCGATTATGGCTACACCTTC. The chain recombines TRBV14 with TRBJ1-2; D possibly corresponds to TRBD1 (5 bases). The length of the CDR3 is 14 residues. V lost 1 base, J lost 5 bases, and 11 bases lay in between. Germline V CDR1 and CDR2: SGHDN, FVKESK.

This chain connects TRBV28 to TRBJ1-1; D gene ambiguous. This CDR3 region has 12 residues. V was shortened by 4 bases and J by 2 bases, with 5 bases between the two germline ends. Germline V gene sequence: CDR1 MDHEN, CDR2 SYDVKM. DNA of the CDR3: TGTGCCAGCAGTTGGTCTAACACTGAAGCTTTCTTT. It is translated as CASSWSNTEAFF.

This sequence joins TRBV11-2 and TRBJ2-1, with 12 bases matching TRBD2. The ends lost 5 bases at V and 0 bases at J; junction bases unmatched: 5. The CDR3 has 17 amino acids. CDR1 SGHAT and CDR2 FQNNGV come from the germline V gene. CDR3 bases: TGTGCCAGCAGCATGACTAGCGGGAGCCACTCCTACAATGAGCAGTTCTTC. It is translated as CASSMTSGSHSYNEQFF.

This clone was detected only a few times. The genes are TRBV4-3 and TRBJ2-1; 9 nucleotides line up with TRBD2. The CDR3 totals 15 residues. CDR1 is LGHNA and CDR2 is YSLEER in the germline V gene. The trim removed 0 bases at V and 10 bases at J, leaving 7 bases unmatched. The CDR3 DNA sequence: TGCGCCAGCAGCCAAGAGATTAGCGGGAGCGGAGAGCAGTTCTTC. As protein: CASSQEISGSGEQFF.

This rearrangement joins TRBV4-3 to TRBJ2-3; TRBD2 aligns across 12 bases. The CDR3 is 16 amino acids. The V and J ends lost 3 bases and 10 bases, in that order; junction bases with no gene match: 11. The germline gives CDR1 LGHNA, CDR2 YSLEER. Here the CDR3 DNA reads TGCGCCAGCAGCCATGAACTAGCGGGAGGCGGAAGGGCGCAGTATTTT. This gives the protein CASSHELAGGGRAQYF.

The gene calls are TRBV18 and TRBJ1-1; tentatively, D is TRBD1 (6 bases). Per the germline V gene, CDR1 is KGHSH and CDR2 is LQKENI. This CDR3 comprises 15 residues. The V and J ends lost 6 bases and 4 bases respectively, with 18 bases between them. The CDR3 coding sequence is TGTGCCAGCTCTACCAGCAGGGGAGATAGCACTGAAGCTTTCTTT. Translating gives CASSTSRGDSTEAFF.

In its sample, this clone was seen once. The chain is built from TRBV7-2 and TRBJ2-1; 16 nucleotides match TRBD2. V was pared by 4 bases and J by 6 bases, with 3 bases of the junction left unmatched. This CDR3 is 16 amino acids long. Germline CDR1 and CDR2: SGHTA and FQGNSA. The CDR3 bases are TGTGCCAGCAGCTCGGGACTAGCGGGAGGGACCAATGAGCAGTTCTTC. It yields the protein CASSSGLAGGTNEQFF.

The chain links TRBV7-2 to TRBJ2-1; weak D call: TRBD2 (5 bases). V lost 5 bases and J lost 9, with 20 bases in between. Looked up from germline, CDR1 is SGHTA and CDR2 is FQGNSA. CDR3 length: 15 amino acids. The CDR3 DNA sequence: TGTGCCAGCAGCCCTAGTGGTCCACTAGGTGGTGAGCAGTTCTTC. It encodes CASSPSGPLGGEQFF.

A word on this clone: At one boundary the junction diverges from the germline segment, which might be a read error. This rearrangement joins TRBV7-9 to TRBJ2-1; D is perhaps TRBD2 (6 bases). The germline CDR1 and CDR2 sequences are SEHNR and FQNEAQ (reference sequence). This CDR3 is 15 amino acids long. In DNA form, the CDR3 reads TGTGCCAGCAGCTTATCATCTGCGGACTCATCTCCGGGGGTCTTC. Translating it yields CASSLSSADSSPGVF.

This clone was found a few times. The genes are TRBV7-3 and TRBJ2-3, with D perhaps being TRBD1 or TRBD2 (7 bases each). The germline V and J ends were trimmed by 5 bases and 4 bases, with 16 bases remaining between them. In germline, CDR1 is SGHTA, CDR2 FQGTGA. This CDR3 is built from 15 residues. The CDR3 reads CASSQGGTVPDTQYF. The CDR3 DNA reads as TGTGCCAGCAGCCAGGGGGGGACCGTCCCAGATACGCAGTATTTT.

This clone was observed a few times. CDR3 sequence (DNA): TGTGCCAGCAGTCAGGGAGGCTCTGGAAACACCATATATTTT. It encodes CASSQGGSGNTIYF. The genes are TRBV7-2 and TRBJ1-3, with a weak D call TRBD1 (5 bases). The CDR3 is made up of 14 amino acids. Germline V gives CDR1 SGHTA, CDR2 FQGNSA. V lost 6 bases to trimming and J lost 0 bases, with 9 bases between them.